What follows is one T cell receptor (beta chain) and its context. What it binds is not known. These data are taken from a study of cytomegalovirus exposure and HLA in healthy donors. 13 Jbeta primers and 60 Vbeta primers were used for the PCR. In the original workflow: As a later analysis found, there were approximately 80 million unique TCR beta chains, of which roughly 11 million were shared. Method: immunoSEQ multiplex PCR; TCRdb's copy keeps in-frame clones and lacks some. The V and J calls and clone size were taken over from that table, and D and trimming were inferred from the DNA. The top ten clones hold about 2.3% of a sample with hundreds of thousands of clones, approximately 90% of them seen once. The V gene end was trimmed by 6 bases and the J gene end by 8 bases; junction bases not matched to a gene: 11. This CDR3 is 14 amino acids long. Germline V lookup: CDR1 MNHEY, CDR2 SVGAGI. General study results and limits: V- and J-gene trimming of TCR beta was linked (in a later analysis) to a missense DCLRE1C variant.

This TCR came from a woman aged 18-35 years in good health and CMV-seronegative. The gene calls are TRBV6-5 and TRBJ1-2, with 8 bases fitting TRBD1. The specimen sequenced was PBMCs. CDR3 protein: CASSPGQALWGYTF. The DNA for the CDR3 is TGTGCCAGCAGCCCGGGACAGGCCTTATGGGGCTACACCTTC.